This TCR beta chain was recovered during a study of blood T cells in healthy people across ages. A sample-barcoded 5' primer and a J-beta primer mix were used in a second PCR of roughly 6 to 11 cycles. Each TCR beta cDNA got a 12-nucleotide random molecular identifier. TCRdb reprocessed the 5' RACE reads with MiXCR, giving one entry per CDR3 protein. The sample yields roughly 900,000 distinct CDR3 sequences, more than 25% seen once. Concerning this clonotype itself: A read error is possible here, since a much larger clone lies one base away.

Each sample had at least 6.5 million PBMCs isolated. This clonotype was sampled from a woman of 80 years or more in good health. Sequenced input: blood.

CDR3 DNA sequence: TGTGCCAGCAGCCCCCGCGCGGGGGGCAACTATGGCTACACCTTC. Translation gives CASSPRAGGNYGYTF. The chain uses TRBV7-2 and TRBJ1-2, with a possible D match to TRBD1 (6 bases). The CDR3 contains 15 residues. Germline V gene lookup returns CDR1 SGHTA and CDR2 FQGNSA. V was shortened by 5 bases and J by 2 bases, with 15 bases between the two germline ends.